Each of the 19 T cell receptor beta chains below was sequenced from the same sample in a study of monozygotic twins with inflammatory bowel disease. No DNA is given; TCRdb re-called the 5' RACE reads and lists each CDR3 protein once. The sample totals about 150,000 distinct CDR3 sequences. The sequenced sample was blood. These receptors all stem from a human donor with ulcerative colitis or Crohn's disease, or a healthy co-twin of an affected twin (not recorded which).

This chain connects TRBV28 to TRBJ2-1. CDR3 length: 12 amino acids. Germline V gene sequence: CDR1 MDHEN, CDR2 SYDVKM. This CDR3 reads CASSFRDNEQFF. Full variable domain (missing parts from reference TRBV28 and TRBJ2-1): DVKVTQSSRYLVKRTGEKVFLECVQDMDHENMFWYRQDPGLGLRLIYFSYDVKMKEKGDIPEGYSVSREKKERFSLILESASTNQTSMYLCASSFRDNEQFFGPGTRLTVL.

The J gene is TRBJ2-1, the V gene TRBV24-1; TCRdb picks TRBD2, but there is no DNA to check that call. CDR3 size: 14 residues. Per the germline V gene, CDR1 is KGHDR and CDR2 is SFDVKD. This chain's CDR3 is CATSRREGRNEQFF.

The chain carries TRBV30 and TRBJ2-1; TCRdb's assignment of TRBD2 cannot be checked, as there is no DNA. This CDR3 has 16 residues. Germline CDR1 is GTSNPN and CDR2 is SVGIG (reference sequence). The CDR3 here is CAWSDWTSGGYNEQFF.

The chain links TRBV7-2 to TRBJ2-2. Germline CDR1 reads SGHTA; CDR2 reads FQGNSA. This CDR3 region has 16 residues. The CDR3 protein is CASSRTTVANTGELFF.

The gene calls are TRBV6-2 or TRBV6-3 and TRBJ2-1; TCRdb names TRBD2, which stays unverified in the absence of DNA. The CDR3 consists of 14 residues. Germline assignment: CDR1 MNHEY and CDR2 SVGEGT. CDR3 region: CASGRGSLYNEQFF.

The chain joins TRBV7-2 to TRBJ2-1; as DNA is missing, the TRBD2 call by TCRdb cannot be tested. The V gene's germline CDR1 is SGHTA and CDR2 FQGNSA. This CDR3 region has 16 residues. The CDR3 reads CASSLVLAGGINEQFF.

The rearrangement links TRBV6-2 or TRBV6-3 to TRBJ2-6; the D call from TCRdb, TRBD2, cannot be confirmed without DNA. This CDR3 is built from 22 residues. Germline CDR1 MNHEY, CDR2 SVGEGT. CDR3 region: CASSYGPSDLGNTYSGANVLTF.

This chain's CDR3 is CASSRGSGNEQFF. The J gene is TRBJ2-1, the V gene TRBV7-9; TCRdb's D call of TRBD1 is untestable without DNA. There are 13 residues in the CDR3. Germline values: CDR1 SEHNR, CDR2 FQNEAQ (reference sequence).

The chain carries TRBV12-3 or TRBV12-4 and TRBJ2-7. The CDR3 spans 14 residues. The CDR3 sequence: CASSPLRGSYEQYF.

The chain uses TRBV7-8 and TRBJ1-5; the TRBD1 assignment by TCRdb is unverifiable without DNA. The germline V gene encodes CDR1 SGHVS and CDR2 FQNEAQ. The CDR3 has 14 residues. CDR3 loop: CASSLAKGGEPQHF.

The CDR3 spells CASSETGGQYF. V gene TRBV5-1 combines with J gene TRBJ2-3; no DNA is available, so the TRBD1 call from TCRdb remains unchecked. This CDR3 is built from 11 residues. CDR1 SGHRS and CDR2 YFSETQ come from the germline V gene.

V and J are TRBV11-3 and TRBJ1-1; there is no DNA to check the TCRdb D call of TRBD1. CDR1 and CDR2 (germline): SGHNT, YENEEA. The CDR3 has 13 residues. The CDR3 reads CASSLGGEAEAFF.

The V gene is TRBV7-3, the J gene TRBJ1-1; the D gene TCRdb calls, TRBD1, cannot be checked with no DNA. Germline assignment: CDR1 SGHTA and CDR2 FQGTGA. The CDR3 has 13 amino acids. CDR3 in amino acids: CASSFQGVTEAFF. Based on the CDR3 plus reference TRBV7-3 and TRBJ1-1, the full variable domain is GAGVSQTPSNKVTEKGKYVELRCDPISGHTALYWYRQSLGQGPEFLIYFQGTGAADDSGLPNDRFFAVRPEGSVSTLKIQRTERGDSAVYLCASSFQGVTEAFFGQGTRLTVV.

The V and J genes are TRBV28 and TRBJ2-1; TCRdb outputs TRBD2, but without DNA this stays unchecked. This CDR3 region has 14 residues. Germline V gene data show CDR1 as MDHEN and CDR2 as SYDVKM. This CDR3 is CAIPGLDAHNEQFF.

J is TRBJ2-3 and V is TRBV12-3 or TRBV12-4; TCRdb outputs TRBD2, but without DNA this stays unchecked. The CDR3 length is 16 residues. The CDR3 spells CASSLSGGFSTDTQYF.

V usage is TRBV9 and J usage is TRBJ2-1; TCRdb reports TRBD2, a call that lacks DNA to check it against. Germline CDR1 reads SGDLS; CDR2 reads YYNGEE. The CDR3 sequence is 16 residues long. The chain's CDR3 is CASSVRGSGSANEQFF.

V and J are TRBV6-4 and TRBJ2-7; TCRdb lists TRBD1, though no DNA is available to test this call. Germline loops: CDR1 MRHNA, CDR2 SNTAGT. This CDR3 is 13 amino acids long. CDR3 amino acids: CASSVREGYEQYF.

V and J are TRBV11-2 and TRBJ2-1; TCRdb outputs TRBD2, but without DNA this stays unchecked. Germline V gene lookup returns CDR1 SGHAT and CDR2 FQNNGV. This CDR3 is 17 amino acids long. The CDR3 region is CASSGGTSGLSYNEQFF.

V usage is TRBV15 and J usage is TRBJ2-7. Germline CDR1 LNHNV, CDR2 YYDKDF (reference sequence). CDR3 size: 14 residues. CDR3 amino acids: CATSSPWDSYEQYF.